The present T cell receptor (beta chain) was sequenced within a study of blood T cell repertoires in COVID-19. The overall study: Acute and convalescent COVID-19 specimens originated in the United States, Italy and Spain. PBMCs, B-cell-depleted T cells, or T cells provided the cDNA or gDNA that made up the material.

Original handling: Amplifying reference gene primers gave estimates of nucleated cell counts. The repertoire was sequenced with immunoSEQ multiplex PCR; TCRdb's copy has only in-frame clones and lacks some. V and J calls and clone size come straight from that table; D and trimming were deduced from the DNA. The repertoire has 95,000 to 120,000 clones, around four fifths of them found once; the top ten carry over 7.5%. V shed 3 bases, J shed 5 bases, and the junction held 4 bases outside the gene matches. Germline CDR1 reads SGHVS; CDR2 reads FNYEAQ. The CDR3 extends over 13 amino acids. This clonotype was sampled from a woman between 35 and 50 years old with acute or convalescent COVID-19. Material: peripheral blood. The chain recombines TRBV7-6 with TRBJ2-7; 7 nucleotides line up with TRBD1. The CDR3 sequence: CASSLTGKDEQYF. The CDR3 nucleotides read TGTGCCAGCAGCTTGACAGGGAAGGACGAGCAGTACTTC.